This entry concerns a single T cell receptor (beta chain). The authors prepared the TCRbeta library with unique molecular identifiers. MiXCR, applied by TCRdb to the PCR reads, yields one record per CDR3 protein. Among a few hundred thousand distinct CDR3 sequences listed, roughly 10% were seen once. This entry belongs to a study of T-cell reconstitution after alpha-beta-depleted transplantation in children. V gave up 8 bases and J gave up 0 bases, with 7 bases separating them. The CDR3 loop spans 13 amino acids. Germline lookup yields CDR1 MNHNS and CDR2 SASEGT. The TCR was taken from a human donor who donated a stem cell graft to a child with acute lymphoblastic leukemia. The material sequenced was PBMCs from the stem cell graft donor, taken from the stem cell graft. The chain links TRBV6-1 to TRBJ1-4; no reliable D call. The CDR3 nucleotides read TGTGCCAGCCTGGGTACAACTAATGAAAAACTGTTTTTT. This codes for CASLGTTNEKLFF.